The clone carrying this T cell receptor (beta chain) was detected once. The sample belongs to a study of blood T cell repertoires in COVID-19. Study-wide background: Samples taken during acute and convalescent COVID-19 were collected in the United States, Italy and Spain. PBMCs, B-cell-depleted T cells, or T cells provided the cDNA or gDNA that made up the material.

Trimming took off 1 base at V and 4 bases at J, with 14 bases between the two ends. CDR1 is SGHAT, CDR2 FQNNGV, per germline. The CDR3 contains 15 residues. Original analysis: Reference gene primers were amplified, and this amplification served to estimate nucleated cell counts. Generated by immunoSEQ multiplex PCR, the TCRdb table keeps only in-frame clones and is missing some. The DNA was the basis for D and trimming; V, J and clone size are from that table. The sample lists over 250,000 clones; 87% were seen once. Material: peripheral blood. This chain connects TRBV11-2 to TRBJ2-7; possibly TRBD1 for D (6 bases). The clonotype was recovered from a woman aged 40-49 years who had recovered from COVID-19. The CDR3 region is CASSLGMTGPYEQYF. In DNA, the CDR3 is TGTGCCAGCAGCTTAGGGATGACAGGACCTTACGAGCAGTACTTC. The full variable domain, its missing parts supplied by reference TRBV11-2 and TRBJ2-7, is EAGVAQSPRYKIIEKRQSVAFWCNPISGHATLYWYQQILGQGPKLLIQFQNNGVVDDSQLPKDRFSAERLKGVDSTLKIQPAKLEDSAVYLCASSLGMTGPYEQYFGPGTRLTVT.